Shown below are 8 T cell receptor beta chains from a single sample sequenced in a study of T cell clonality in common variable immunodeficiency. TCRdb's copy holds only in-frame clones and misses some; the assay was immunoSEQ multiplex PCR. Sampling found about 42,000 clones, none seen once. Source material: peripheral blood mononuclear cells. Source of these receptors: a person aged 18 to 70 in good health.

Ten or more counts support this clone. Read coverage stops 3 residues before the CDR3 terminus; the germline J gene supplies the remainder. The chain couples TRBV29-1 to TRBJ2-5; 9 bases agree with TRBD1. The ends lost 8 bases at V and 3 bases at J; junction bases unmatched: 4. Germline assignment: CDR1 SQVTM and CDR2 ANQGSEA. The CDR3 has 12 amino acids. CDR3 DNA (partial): TGCAGCACGGGGACAGGGAAAGAGACC. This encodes CSTGTGKET. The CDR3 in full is CSTGTGKETQYF.

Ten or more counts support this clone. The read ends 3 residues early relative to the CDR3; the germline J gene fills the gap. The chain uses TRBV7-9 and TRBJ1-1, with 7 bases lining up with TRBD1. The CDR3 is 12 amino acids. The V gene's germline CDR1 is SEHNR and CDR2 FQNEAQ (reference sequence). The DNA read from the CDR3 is TGTGCCAGCAGCTTCATGGACAGGGAA. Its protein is CASSFMDRE. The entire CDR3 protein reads CASSFMDREAFF.

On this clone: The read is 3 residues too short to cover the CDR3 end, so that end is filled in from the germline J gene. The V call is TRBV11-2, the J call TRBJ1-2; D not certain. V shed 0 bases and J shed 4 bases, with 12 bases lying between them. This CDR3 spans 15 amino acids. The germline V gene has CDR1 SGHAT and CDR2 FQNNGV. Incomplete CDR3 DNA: TGTGCCAGCAGCTTAGATAGGGCCAGGCCCTATGGC. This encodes CASSLDRARPYG. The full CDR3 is CASSLDRARPYGYTF.

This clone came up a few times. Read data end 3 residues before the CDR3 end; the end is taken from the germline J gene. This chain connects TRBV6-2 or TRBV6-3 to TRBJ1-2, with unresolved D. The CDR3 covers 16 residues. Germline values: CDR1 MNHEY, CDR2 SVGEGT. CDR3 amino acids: CASSSLTSGKAYDYTF. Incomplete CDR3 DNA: TGTGCCAGCAGTTCCCTTACTAGCGGGAAAGCCTACGAC.

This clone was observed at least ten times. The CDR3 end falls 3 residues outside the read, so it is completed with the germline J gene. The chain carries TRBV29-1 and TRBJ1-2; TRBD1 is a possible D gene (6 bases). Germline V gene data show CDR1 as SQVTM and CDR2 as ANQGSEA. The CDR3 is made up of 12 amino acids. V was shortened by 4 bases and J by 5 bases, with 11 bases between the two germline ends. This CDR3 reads CSVVGGAYGYTF. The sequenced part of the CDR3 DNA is TGCAGCGTTGTAGGGGGTGCTTATGGC.

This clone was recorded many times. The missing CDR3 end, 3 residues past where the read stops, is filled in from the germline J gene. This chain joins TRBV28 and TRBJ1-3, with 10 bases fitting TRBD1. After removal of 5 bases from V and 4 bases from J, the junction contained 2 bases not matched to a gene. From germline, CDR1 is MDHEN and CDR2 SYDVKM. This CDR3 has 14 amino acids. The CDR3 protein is CASSRQGAGNTIYF. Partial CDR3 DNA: TGTGCCAGCAGTAGACAGGGGGCGGGAAACACC.

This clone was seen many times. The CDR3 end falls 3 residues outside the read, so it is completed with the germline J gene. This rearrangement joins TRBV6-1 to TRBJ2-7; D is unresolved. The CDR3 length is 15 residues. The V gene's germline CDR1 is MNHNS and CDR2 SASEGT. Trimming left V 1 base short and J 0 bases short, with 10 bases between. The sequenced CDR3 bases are TGTGCCAGCAGTGAAGATGGCTGGTACTCCTACGAG. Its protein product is CASSEDGWYSYE. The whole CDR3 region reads CASSEDGWYSYEQYF.

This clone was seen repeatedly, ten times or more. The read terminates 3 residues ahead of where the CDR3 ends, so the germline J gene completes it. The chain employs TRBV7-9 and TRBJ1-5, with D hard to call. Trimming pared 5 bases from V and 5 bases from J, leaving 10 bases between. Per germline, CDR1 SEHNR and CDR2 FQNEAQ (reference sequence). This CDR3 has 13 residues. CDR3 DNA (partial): TGTGCCAGCAGCCCGGGGAGGGATCAGCCC. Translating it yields CASSPGRDQP. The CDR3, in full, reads CASSPGRDQPQHF. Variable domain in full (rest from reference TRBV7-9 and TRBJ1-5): DTGVSQNPRHKITKRGQNVTFRCDPISEHNRLYWYRQTLGQGPEFLTYFQNEAQLEKSRLLSDRFSAERPKGSFSTLEIQRTEQGDSAMYLCASSPGRDQPQHFGDGTRLSIL.